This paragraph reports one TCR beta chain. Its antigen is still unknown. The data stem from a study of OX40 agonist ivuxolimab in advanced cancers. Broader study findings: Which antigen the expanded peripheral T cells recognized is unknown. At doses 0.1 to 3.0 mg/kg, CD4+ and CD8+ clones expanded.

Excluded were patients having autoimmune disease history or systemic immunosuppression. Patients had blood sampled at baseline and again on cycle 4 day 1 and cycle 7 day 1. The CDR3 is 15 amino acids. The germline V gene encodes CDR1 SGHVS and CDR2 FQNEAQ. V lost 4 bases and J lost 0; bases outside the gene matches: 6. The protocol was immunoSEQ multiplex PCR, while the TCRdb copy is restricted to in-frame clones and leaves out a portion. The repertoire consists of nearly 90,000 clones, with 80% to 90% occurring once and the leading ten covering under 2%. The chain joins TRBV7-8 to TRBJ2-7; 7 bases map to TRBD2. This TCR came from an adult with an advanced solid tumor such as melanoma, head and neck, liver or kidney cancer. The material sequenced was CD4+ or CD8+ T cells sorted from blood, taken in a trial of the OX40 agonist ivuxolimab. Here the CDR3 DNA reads TGTGCCAGCAGCTGGGGGGGAGCCAGCTCCTACGAGCAGTACTTC. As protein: CASSWGGASSYEQYF. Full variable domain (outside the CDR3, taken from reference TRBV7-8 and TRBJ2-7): GAGVSQSPRYKVAKRGQDVALRCDPISGHVSLFWYQQALGQGPEFLTYFQNEAQLDKSGLPSDRFFAERPEGSVSTLKIQRTQQEDSAVYLCASSWGGASSYEQYFGPGTRLTVT.